This T cell receptor (beta chain) was obtained from a study of radiation and T cells in renal cell carcinoma (dated by TCRdb to about 2020). About the full investigation: Samples came from a clinical trial, in which primary renal cell carcinomas received 15 Gy stereotactic body radiation therapy followed by nephrectomy 4 weeks later. In total, roughly 53 samples underwent TCR beta sequencing: approximately 25 tumors plus 27 peripheral blood samples. Across all 53 samples, several million unique CDR3 nucleotide sequences encoding some 3,000,000 unique CDR3 amino acid sequences were identified. Overall study outcomes, separate from this receptor: Dynamics of the blood repertoire were not tracked past 4 weeks after treatment. Effects of radiation dose or scheduling on the TCR repertoire could not be addressed with the single-armed trial design. In blood, the top tumor clonotypes increased between baseline and 2 weeks post-radiation and then shrank by 4 weeks, which suggests that tumor-resident clones expanded only transiently. Because pretreatment tumor biopsies were not available, the study could not determine whether clonotypes were already present within the tumor at baseline.

The time point tag for this specimen amounts to: blood 2 weeks post-SBRT. Explained via the paper, the treatment or condition label denotes: 15 Gy SBRT to primary tumor, nephrectomy 4 weeks later. To follow tumor-enriched clonotypes, serial peripheral blood was collected from radiation-treated patients at baseline and at 2 weeks and 4 weeks after SBRT. Every patient's renal cell carcinoma showed clear cell pathology. The QIAamp DNA Blood Mini Kit (Qiagen) was used to prepare genomic DNA for TCR sequencing. Only samples passing all quality control checks were included in the analyses. This clone has only a few counts. Its target antigen remains unknown. Base qualities are not at hand, and no much larger clone is one base apart. The immunoSEQ kit was used, according to the manufacturer's recommendations, to generate TCR beta libraries from genomic DNA. To prepare libraries, a first multiplex PCR with proprietary primers was run, followed by a second PCR that added unique barcodes, and a bead cleanup was done after each round. Each sample batch included a kit-provided positive control reaction and a negative control reaction. The final libraries underwent checking on an Agilent 4200 TapeStation D1000 ScreenTape, volumetric pooling, and quantification by qPCR. Sequencing was performed on an Illumina NextSeq500 with a MidOutput 150-cycle cartridge, and 156 Read1 and 15 Index1 cycles were run with kit custom primers. The pooled library was loaded at approximately 1 pM, with a roughly 22% PhiX control spiked in. The authors processed their data as follows. Vendor-processed data were analyzed in R, with a clonotype defined as all T cells sharing the same CDR3 nucleotide sequence. For clone abundance analyses, frequencies were normalized to the 10,000 most abundant clones in each sample. Public T cell clones, which averaged fewer than five per sample, were excluded before analysis. Tumor-enriched and baseline blood-enriched clonotypes were defined by at least a 32-fold difference in abundance between compartments. Clonotypes expanded or contracted between blood time points were identified with a beta-binomial differential abundance model. The Baroni-Urbani and Buser coefficient was used to measure tumor-blood repertoire similarity, and groups were compared with two-tailed Wilcoxon tests in R. The clones in this table, taken by TCRdb from immuneACCESS, are in-frame only. Not every clone is retained; where verified, under half of the shortfall comes from an unresolved V gene, and the cause of the rest is unknown. Clone size and V and J calls were adopted from that table, with D and trimming inferred from the DNA. The sample records some 120,000 clones, 75% to 90% of which are singletons. The ten largest clones take up approximately 2% of the sample.

The germline V gene (reference sequence) specifies LNHNV as CDR1 and YYDKDF as CDR2. Reading from cysteine to phenylalanine, the CDR3 counts 15 amino acids. Only the CDR3 part of the read is kept: 45 bases, read in frame from the first base. Cut back by 0 bases and 1 base, the V and J ends lie 9 bases apart. This chain joins TRBV15 to TRBJ1-1, with the D gene too uncertain to name. The TCR was taken from a woman in her sixties with renal cell carcinoma. This specimen consisted of blood, obtained from a patient whose treatment included radiotherapy and nephrectomy. The CDR3 in this case is CATSRDPAGNTEAFF. Read as DNA, the sequence is TGTGCCACCAGCAGAGATCCGGCAGGGAACACTGAAGCTTTCTTT.